What follows describes a single TCR beta chain. It has no known antigen specificity. One base away there is no much larger clone; base qualities are not given. The data stem from a study of blood T cells in healthy people across ages (dated by TCRdb to the mid-2010s). As for the study more broadly: In model experiments, roughly one uniquely barcoded TCR beta cDNA molecule per two T cells was captured by template switching. To avoid experimental bias, donors of different ages were randomly spread across the sequencing lanes. For two donors (one aged 18 to 30 and one aged 80 or older), the study analyzed two additional independent replicas of 1 million unique cDNA reads from the same blood draw. The study measured age-related changes in TCR beta repertoire diversity using deep sequencing normalized with unique cDNA molecular identifiers. The donors were split into four age groups: young (average about 15 years), middle-aged (roughly 40), aged (approximately 59) and long-lived (roughly 86).

Library preparation was by 5' RACE. TCRdb lists the instrument as Illumina HiSeq 2500. A second roughly 7 to 12 cycle PCR used a sample-barcoded 5' primer and a J-beta primer mix. A unique molecular identifier was introduced onto each TCR beta cDNA molecule by a template-switch 5' adaptor carrying 12 random nucleotides. Each sample yielded at least 3 million CDR3-containing paired-end reads. First-strand cDNA synthesis was performed from all RNA using the Mint cDNA synthesis kit, with priming by a TRBC-specific oligonucleotide. Following uracil-DNA glycosylase treatment, all cDNA underwent a first 18-cycle PCR with the universal primers M1SS and BC2_uni_R. The authors processed their data as follows. For normalization, 1 million high-quality reads were randomly selected from each sample, with every read carrying a distinct molecular identifier. Reads with shared molecular identifiers were discarded instead of being binned into consensus sequences. MiTCR, run with a Q25 quality threshold and the strictest error-elimination algorithm, handled CDR3 identification, clonotype clustering and error correction. Lower-bound total TCR beta diversity was estimated with a nonparametric unseen species model using Euler transformation. TCRdb passed the public sequencing reads through fastp at Q25 and MiXCR, retaining productive beta sequences. For every CDR3 protein sequence, its rows merge into one entry that carries the most common genes and DNA. The V and J calls, along with clone size, are taken from TCRdb and not from the paper's own processing. This sample comprises hundreds of thousands of distinct CDR3 sequences, 58% of them detected only once. The leading ten clones occupy over 35% of the sample.

Reading the germline V gene (reference sequence) gives CDR1 DFQATT and CDR2 SNEGSKA. Its CDR3 holds 16 amino acids, cysteine through phenylalanine. The DNA shown is the 48-base CDR3, in frame from base 1. Relative to germline, V is missing 3 bases and J is missing 5 bases, with 12 bases of the junction outside any gene match. Results and caveats for the whole study, not just this receptor: A strong correlation was found between observed TCR beta diversity and the percentage of naive T cells measured by flow cytometry. Estimates of total diversity based on one million sequenced T cells were regarded as lower bounds and as underestimates. As age increased, observed TCR beta diversity per million T cells dropped in a roughly linear way, and a significant reduction was already evident by age 40. Compared with the aged group, the long-lived group had more naive CD4+ T cells, fewer expanded clones and increased TCR diversity, suggesting age selection. Since profiling was done on bulk unsorted PBMCs, naive and antigen-experienced compartments could not be conclusively compared. The CMV infection status of donors was not known, potentially confounding age-related changes in expanded clonotypes.

The donors were some 36 Caucasian individuals from Russia, aged about 6 to 95 years, who were systemically healthy. About 10 milliliters of peripheral blood were drawn from each donor into EDTA-treated Vacutainer tubes. Ficoll-Paque density-gradient centrifugation was used to isolate PBMCs, with at least 7 million per sample. Trizol reagent was used to extract total RNA from PBMCs, with at least 5 micrograms per sample. The percentages of naive CD45RAhigh/CD27high T cells were determined by flow cytometry on a PBMC aliquot from every donor. This sequence uses TRBV20-1 and TRBJ2-3; TRBD2 lines up with 9 middle nucleotides. The TCR originated in a man between 60 and 70 years old in good health. Sequencing used blood. The sequenced DNA is TGCAGTGCTAGCGGTATAGCGGGGGCTAACCTAGATACGCAGTATTTT. This translates into CSASGIAGANLDTQYF.